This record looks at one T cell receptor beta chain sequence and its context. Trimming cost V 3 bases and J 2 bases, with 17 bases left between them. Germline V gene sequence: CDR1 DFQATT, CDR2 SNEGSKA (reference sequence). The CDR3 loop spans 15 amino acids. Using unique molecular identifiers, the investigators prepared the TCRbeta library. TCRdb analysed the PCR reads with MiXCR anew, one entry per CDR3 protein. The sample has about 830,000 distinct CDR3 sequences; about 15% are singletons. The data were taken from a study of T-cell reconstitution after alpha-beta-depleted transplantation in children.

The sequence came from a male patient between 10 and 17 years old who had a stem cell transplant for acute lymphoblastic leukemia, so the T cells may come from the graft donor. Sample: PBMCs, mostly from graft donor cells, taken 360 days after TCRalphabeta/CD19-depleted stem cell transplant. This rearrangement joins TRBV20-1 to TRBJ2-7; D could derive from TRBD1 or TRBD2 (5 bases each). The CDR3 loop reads CSARKPGTKPYEQYF. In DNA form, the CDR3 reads TGCAGTGCTAGGAAGCCCGGGACGAAACCCTACGAGCAGTACTTC.